This T cell receptor (beta chain) originates from a study of long-term antiretroviral therapy in people with HIV. The run of the v3.0 immunoSEQ assay was at survey level. Profiled with immunoSEQ multiplex PCR; TCRdb holds only in-frame clones, not every one. The data show roughly 36,000 clones, with under 90% seen just once and 7.9% held by the top ten. Post-ART PBMC samples numbered at least two per donor, and pre-ART ones at least one. The receptor was isolated from a man in his late teens or twenties with HIV. The material sequenced was unsorted PBMCs, taken 0.4 years before starting antiretroviral therapy.

CDR3 sequence: CASSADPSVVNIQYF. DNA of the CDR3: TGTGCCAGCAGCGCGGACCCTTCGGTGGTCAACATTCAGTACTTC. This rearrangement joins TRBV5-6 to TRBJ2-4; D is unresolved. Trimming took off 4 bases at V and 7 bases at J, with 18 bases between the two ends. Germline V lookup: CDR1 SGHDT, CDR2 YYEEEE. The CDR3 contains 15 residues.